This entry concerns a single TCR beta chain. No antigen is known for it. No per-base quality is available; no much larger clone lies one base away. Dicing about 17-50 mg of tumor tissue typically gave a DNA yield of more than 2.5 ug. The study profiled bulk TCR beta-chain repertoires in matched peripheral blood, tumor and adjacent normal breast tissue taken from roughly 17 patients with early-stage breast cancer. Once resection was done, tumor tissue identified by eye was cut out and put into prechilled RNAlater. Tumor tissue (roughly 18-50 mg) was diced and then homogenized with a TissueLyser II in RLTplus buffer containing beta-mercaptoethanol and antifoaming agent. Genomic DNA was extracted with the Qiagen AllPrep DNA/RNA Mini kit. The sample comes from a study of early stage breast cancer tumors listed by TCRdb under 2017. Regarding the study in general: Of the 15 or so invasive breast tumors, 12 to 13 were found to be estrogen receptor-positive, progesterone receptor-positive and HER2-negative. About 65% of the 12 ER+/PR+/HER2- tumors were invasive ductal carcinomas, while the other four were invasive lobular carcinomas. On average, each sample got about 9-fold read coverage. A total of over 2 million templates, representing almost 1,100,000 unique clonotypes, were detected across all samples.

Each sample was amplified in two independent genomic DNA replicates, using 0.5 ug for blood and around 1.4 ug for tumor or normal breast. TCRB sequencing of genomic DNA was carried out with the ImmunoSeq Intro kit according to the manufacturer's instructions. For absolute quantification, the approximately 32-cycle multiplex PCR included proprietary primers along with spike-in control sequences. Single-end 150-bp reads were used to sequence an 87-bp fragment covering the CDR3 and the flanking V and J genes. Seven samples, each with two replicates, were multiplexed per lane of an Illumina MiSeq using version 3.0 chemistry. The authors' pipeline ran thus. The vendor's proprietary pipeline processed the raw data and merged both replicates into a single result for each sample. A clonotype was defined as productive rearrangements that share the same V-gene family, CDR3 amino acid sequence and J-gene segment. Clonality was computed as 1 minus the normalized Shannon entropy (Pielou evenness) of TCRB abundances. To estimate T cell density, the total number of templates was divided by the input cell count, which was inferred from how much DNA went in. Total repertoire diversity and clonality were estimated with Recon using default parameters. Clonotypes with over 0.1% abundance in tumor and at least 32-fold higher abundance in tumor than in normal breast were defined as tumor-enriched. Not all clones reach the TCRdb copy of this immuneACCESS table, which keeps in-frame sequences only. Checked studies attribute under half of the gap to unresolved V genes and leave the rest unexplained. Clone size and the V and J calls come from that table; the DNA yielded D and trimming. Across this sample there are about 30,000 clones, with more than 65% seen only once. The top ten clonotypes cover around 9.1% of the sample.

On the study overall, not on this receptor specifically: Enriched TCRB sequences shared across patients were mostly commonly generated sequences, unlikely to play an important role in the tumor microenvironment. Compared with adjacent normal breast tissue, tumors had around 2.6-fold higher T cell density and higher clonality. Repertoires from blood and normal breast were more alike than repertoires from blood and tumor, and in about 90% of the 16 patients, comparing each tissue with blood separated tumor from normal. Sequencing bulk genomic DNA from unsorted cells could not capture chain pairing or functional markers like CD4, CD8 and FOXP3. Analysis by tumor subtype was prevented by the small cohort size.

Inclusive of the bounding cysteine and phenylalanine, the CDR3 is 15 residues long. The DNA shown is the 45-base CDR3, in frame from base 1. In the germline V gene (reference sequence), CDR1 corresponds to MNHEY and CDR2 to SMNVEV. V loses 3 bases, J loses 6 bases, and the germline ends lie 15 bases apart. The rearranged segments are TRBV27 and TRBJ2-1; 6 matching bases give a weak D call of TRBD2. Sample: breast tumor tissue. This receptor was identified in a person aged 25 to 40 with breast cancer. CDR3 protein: CASSLASAGSNEQFF. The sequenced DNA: TGTGCCAGCAGTTTGGCTAGCGCAGGGTCCAATGAGCAGTTCTTC.